The present T cell receptor (beta chain) was sequenced within a study of T cell responses to AZD1222 COVID-19 vaccine. Pooling covered second doses at about 4 or about 12 weeks. Data came from immunoSEQ multiplex PCR; TCRdb stores just in-frame clones and leaves some out. The profile shows some 130,000 clones, 80% to 95% of them singletons. Study results and limitations: Females made up more of the donors, who were largely white British, and clonal diversity may have come out too low. Regions 160-218 and 743-854 dominated among vaccine-associated CD4 TCRs spanning spike. It was only after the peak T cell response that any repertoires were sampled.

This clone was found a few times. Its antigen remains unidentified. Specimen: peripheral blood, collected 28 days after the second AZD1222 dose. The TCR comes from an adult who received the AZD1222 COVID-19 vaccine.

CDR3 bases: TGTGCCAGCAGTTTAGCTCAGAATAATTCACCCCTCCACTTT. Its protein is CASSLAQNNSPLHF. The rearrangement uses TRBV28 and TRBJ1-6; D call uncertain. The CDR3 sequence is 14 residues long. The germline V gene has CDR1 MDHEN and CDR2 SYDVKM. The V and J ends lost 2 bases and 5 bases respectively, with 7 bases between them.